This is a list of T cell receptor beta chains from one sample in a study of cytomegalovirus exposure and HLA in healthy donors. Assay used: immunoSEQ multiplex PCR; TCRdb lists only in-frame clones, some missing. The table has over 200,000 clones, roughly 87% seen once. Material for sequencing was PBMCs. The receptors were sampled from a man aged 35-49 years in good health and CMV-seropositive. Each CDR3 is given without its conserved first and last residue. A D gene is named only where the DNA matches it firmly.

length,J,D,V,CDR3
13,TRBJ2-5,TRBD2,TRBV10-2,ATREAGTRLETQY
12,TRBJ2-2,.,TRBV27,ASSGALGTGELF
13,TRBJ1-2,.,TRBV5-1,ASSRGNTGVYGYT
13,TRBJ1-1,.,TRBV6-1,ASSEAGSPATEAF
13,TRBJ2-1,TRBD2,TRBV9,ASSVGSGSYNEQF
11,TRBJ2-5,TRBD2,TRBV10-2,ASRILASETQY
13,TRBJ2-1,TRBD2,TRBV7-7,ASSSNPSGTSEQF
15,TRBJ2-1,TRBD2,TRBV7-3,ASSFKGQGLGYNEQF
10,TRBJ1-2,TRBD1,TRBV29-1,SVVDRGQGYT
14,TRBJ1-3,.,TRBV4-1,ASSQVWPSGGNTIY
11,TRBJ1-2,.,TRBV7-9,ASTETELYGYT
11,TRBJ2-1,TRBD2,TRBV29-1,SFLGTSGSEQF
13,.,TRBD1,TRBV6-1,ASSEYRDRANEQF
13,TRBJ1-2,.,TRBV18,ASSQDATGGDGYT
16,TRBJ2-3,TRBD2,TRBV5-4,ASSLGTSGTLSTDTQY
14,TRBJ2-2,.,TRBV6-1,ASSEFSGSNTGELF
12,TRBJ1-5,TRBD1,TRBV27,ASSWTGSNQPQH
13,TRBJ2-3,.,TRBV15,ATSRDRYATDTQY
12,TRBJ2-7,TRBD1,TRBV19,ASSITGGTYEQY
10,TRBJ2-3,.,TRBV29-1,SVDGSTDTQY
10,TRBJ1-2,.,TRBV29-1,SVFLPGYGYT
13,TRBJ1-1,.,TRBV19,ASSVPQGLNTEAF
11,TRBJ1-2,.,TRBV30,AWTDTGRYGYT
11,TRBJ2-7,.,TRBV6-1,ASSVEAPYEQY
11,TRBJ2-5,TRBD2,TRBV2,ASRGAGEETQY
9,TRBJ2-1,.,TRBV7-9,ASSVINEQF
9,TRBJ2-3,.,TRBV30,AWSASDTQY
11,TRBJ2-1,.,TRBV6-5,ASSYTVIGEQF
13,TRBJ2-3,TRBD1,TRBV5-1,ASSLGQGMEDTQY
14,TRBJ2-7,TRBD1,TRBV4-1,ASSQVVGTVSYEQY
14,TRBJ2-1,.,TRBV12-5,ASGLVQKGWSDEQF
11,TRBJ1-1,TRBD1,TRBV9,ASSVQGGGEAF
15,TRBJ2-5,TRBD1,TRBV12-5,ASGLVLGQGGQETQY
13,TRBJ2-3,TRBD2,TRBV4-2,ASSQVAGGPDTQY
12,TRBJ1-2,.,TRBV5-1,ASSSQGNDYGYT
10,TRBJ1-1,.,TRBV19,ASSNRGTEAF
12,TRBJ2-5,TRBD1,TRBV6-5,ASSYSGQGVTQY
11,TRBJ1-2,TRBD1,TRBV7-8,ASSPDRARGYT
9,TRBJ1-1,.,TRBV30,AWSYNTEAF
11,TRBJ2-1,TRBD2,TRBV4-1,ASSLPGGNEQF
12,TRBJ1-5,.,TRBV30,AWSVQSGGQPQH